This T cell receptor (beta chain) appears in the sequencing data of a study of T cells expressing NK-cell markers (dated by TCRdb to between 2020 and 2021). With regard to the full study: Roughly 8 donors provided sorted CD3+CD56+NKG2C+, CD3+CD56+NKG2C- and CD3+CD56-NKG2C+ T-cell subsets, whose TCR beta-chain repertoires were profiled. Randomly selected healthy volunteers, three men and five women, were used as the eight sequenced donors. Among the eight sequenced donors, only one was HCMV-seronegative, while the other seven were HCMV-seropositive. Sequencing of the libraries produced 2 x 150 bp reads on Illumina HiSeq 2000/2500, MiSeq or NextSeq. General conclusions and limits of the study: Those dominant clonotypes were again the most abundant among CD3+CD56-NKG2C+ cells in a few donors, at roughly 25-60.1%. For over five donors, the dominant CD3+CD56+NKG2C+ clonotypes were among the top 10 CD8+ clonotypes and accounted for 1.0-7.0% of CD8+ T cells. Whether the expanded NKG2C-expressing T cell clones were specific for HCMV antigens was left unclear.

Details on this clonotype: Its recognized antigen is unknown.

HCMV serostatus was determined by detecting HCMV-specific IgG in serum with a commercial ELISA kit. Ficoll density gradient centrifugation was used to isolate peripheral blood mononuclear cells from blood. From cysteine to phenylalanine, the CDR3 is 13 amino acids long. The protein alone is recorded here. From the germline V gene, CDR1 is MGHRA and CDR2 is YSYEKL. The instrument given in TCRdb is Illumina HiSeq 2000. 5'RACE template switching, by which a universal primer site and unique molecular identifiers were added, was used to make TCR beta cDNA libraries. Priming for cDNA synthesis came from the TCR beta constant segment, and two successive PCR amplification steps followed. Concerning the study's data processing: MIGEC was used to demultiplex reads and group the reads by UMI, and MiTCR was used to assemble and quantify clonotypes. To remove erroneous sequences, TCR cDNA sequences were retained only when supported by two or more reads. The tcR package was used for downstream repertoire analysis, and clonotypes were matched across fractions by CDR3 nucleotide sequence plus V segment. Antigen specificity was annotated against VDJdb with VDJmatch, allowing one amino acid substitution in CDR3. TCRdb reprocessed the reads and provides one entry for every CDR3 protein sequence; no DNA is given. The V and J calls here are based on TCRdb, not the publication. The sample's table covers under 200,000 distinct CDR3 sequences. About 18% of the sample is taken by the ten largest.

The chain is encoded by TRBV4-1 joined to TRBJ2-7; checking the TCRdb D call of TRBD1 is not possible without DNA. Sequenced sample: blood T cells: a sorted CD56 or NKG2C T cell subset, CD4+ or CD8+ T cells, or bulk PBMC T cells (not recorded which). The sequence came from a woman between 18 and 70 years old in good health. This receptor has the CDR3 CASSQDRAYEQYF.